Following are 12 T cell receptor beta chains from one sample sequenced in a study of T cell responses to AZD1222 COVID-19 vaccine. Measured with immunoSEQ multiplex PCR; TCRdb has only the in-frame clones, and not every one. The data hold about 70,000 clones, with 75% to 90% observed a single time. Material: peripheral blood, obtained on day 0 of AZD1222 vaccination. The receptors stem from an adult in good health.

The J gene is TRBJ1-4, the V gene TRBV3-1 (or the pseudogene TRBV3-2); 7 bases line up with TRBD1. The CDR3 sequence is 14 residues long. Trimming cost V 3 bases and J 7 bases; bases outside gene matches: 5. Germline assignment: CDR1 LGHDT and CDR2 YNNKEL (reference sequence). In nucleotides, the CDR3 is TGTGCCAGCAGCCACGACAGGGAGAGTGAAAAACTGTTTTTT. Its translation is CASSHDRESEKLFF.

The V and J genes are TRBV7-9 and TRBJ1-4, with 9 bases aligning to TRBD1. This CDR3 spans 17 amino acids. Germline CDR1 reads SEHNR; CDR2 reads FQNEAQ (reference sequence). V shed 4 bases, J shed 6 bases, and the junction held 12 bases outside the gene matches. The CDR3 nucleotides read TGTGCCAGCAGCTCGGGCGCTAGCGGGACAGGGCATGAAAAACTGTTTTTT. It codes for CASSSGASGTGHEKLFF.

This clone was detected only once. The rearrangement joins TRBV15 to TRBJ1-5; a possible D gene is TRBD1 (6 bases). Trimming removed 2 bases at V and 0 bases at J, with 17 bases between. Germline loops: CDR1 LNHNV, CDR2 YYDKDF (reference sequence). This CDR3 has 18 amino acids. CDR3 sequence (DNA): TGTGCCACCAGCAGATCGTACAGGGCGGATTATAGCAATCAGCCCCAGCATTTT. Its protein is CATSRSYRADYSNQPQHF.

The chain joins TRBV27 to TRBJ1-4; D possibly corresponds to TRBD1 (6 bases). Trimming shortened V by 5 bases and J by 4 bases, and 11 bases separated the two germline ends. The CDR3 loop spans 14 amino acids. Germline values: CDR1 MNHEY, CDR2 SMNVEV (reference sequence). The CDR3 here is CASSLDRNNEKLFF. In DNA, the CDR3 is TGTGCCAGCAGTCTAGACAGGAATAATGAAAAACTGTTTTTT.

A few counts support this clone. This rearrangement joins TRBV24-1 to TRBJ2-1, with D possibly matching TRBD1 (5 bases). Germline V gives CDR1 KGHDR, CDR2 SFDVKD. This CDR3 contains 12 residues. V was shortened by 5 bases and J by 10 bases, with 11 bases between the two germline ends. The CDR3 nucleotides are TGTGCCACCAGTGCCACAGGTAGGGAGCAGTTCTTC. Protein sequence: CATSATGREQFF.

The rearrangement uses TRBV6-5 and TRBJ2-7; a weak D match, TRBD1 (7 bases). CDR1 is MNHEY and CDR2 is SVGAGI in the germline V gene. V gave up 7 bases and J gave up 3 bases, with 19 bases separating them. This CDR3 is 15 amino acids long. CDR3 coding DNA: TGTGCCAGCATGGAGGGGGCAGGCCTTATCTACGAGCAGTACTTC. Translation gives CASMEGAGLIYEQYF.

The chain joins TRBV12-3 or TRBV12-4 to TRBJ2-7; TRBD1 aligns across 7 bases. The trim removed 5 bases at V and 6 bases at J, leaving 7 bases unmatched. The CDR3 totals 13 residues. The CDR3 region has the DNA TGTGCCAGCAGTCCACACCACAGGGGCGAGCAGTACTTC. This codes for CASSPHHRGEQYF.

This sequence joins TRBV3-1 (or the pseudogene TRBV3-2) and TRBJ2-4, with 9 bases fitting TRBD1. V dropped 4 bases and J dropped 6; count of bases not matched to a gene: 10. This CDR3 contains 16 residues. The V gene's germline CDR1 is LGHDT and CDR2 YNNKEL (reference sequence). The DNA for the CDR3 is TGTGCCAGCAGCCCGTCATGGGCGGGACAGGGAAACATTCAGTACTTC. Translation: CASSPSWAGQGNIQYF.

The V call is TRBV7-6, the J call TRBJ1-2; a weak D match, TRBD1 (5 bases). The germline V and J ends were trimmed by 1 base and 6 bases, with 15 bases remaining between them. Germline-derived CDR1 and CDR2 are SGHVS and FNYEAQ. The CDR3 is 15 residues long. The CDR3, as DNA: TGTGCCAGCAGCTTAGTTCCAGGGCTTTGGGATGGCTACACCTTC. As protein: CASSLVPGLWDGYTF.

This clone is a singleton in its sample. The CDR3 region has the DNA TGTGCCAGCAGTCCGCATGGACAGGGGCCCTATGGCTACACCTTC. This codes for CASSPHGQGPYGYTF. V usage is TRBV6-5 and J usage is TRBJ1-2; 9 positions match TRBD1. The CDR3 contains 15 residues. The V gene's germline CDR1 is MNHEY and CDR2 SVGAGI. V trimming: 5 bases; J trimming: 4 bases; junction bases outside the gene matches: 8.

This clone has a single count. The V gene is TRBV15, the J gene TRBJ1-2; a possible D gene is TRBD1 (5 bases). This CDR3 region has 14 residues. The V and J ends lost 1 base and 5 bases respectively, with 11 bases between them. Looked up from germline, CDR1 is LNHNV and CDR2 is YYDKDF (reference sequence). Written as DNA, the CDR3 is TGTGCCACCAGCAGAGCGAGGGGCCGGTATGGCTACACCTTC. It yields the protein CATSRARGRYGYTF.

The chain's CDR3 is CASSEVGGRGAYEQYF. The DNA for the CDR3 is TGTGCCAGCAGTGAAGTAGGCGGGCGGGGAGCCTACGAGCAGTACTTC. This rearrangement joins TRBV2 to TRBJ2-7, with D possibly being TRBD2 (6 bases). The CDR3 covers 16 residues. The V gene's germline CDR1 is SNHLY and CDR2 FYNNEI. Trimming shortened V by 1 base and J by 2 bases, and 15 bases separated the two germline ends.